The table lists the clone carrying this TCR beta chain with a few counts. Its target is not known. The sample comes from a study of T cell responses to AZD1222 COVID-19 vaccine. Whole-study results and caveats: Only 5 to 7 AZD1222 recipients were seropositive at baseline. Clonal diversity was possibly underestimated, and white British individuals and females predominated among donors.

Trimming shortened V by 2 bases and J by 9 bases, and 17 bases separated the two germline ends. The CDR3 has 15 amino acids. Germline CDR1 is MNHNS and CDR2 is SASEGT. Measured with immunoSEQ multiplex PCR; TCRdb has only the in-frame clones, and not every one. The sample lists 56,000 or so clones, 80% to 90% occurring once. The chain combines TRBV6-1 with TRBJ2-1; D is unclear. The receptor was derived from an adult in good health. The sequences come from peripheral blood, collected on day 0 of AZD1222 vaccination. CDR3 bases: TGTGCCAGCAGTGAACCGGGTCGACGGAACAGTGAGCAGTTCTTC. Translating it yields CASSEPGRRNSEQFF.